This T cell receptor beta chain comes out of a study of beta chain features in type 1 diabetes (dated by TCRdb to the late 2010s). Regarding the research as a whole: Mean age, gender distribution, total cell number and subset yield were not different between patients and healthy donors. A total of 100 million to 110 million sorted cells were examined across all samples, and a strong correlation was observed between cell number per subset and RNA yield. Regulatory and stem cell-like memory subsets were isolated from only 8 patients and roughly eight healthy donors, whereas naive and central memory subsets came from all 30 or so donors. The study compared the TCRB repertoires of sorted circulating CD4+ T cell subsets in recently diagnosed type 1 diabetes patients with those in matched healthy donors. Study-wide findings and limitations: A moderate but significant shortening of TCRB CDR3 length was observed in type 1 diabetes patients in all four CD4+ subsets. Because cDNA was sequenced instead of genomic DNA, highly expressing activated cells could be over-represented, though the groups showed no difference in activation or CD3 levels. At VDJ recombination sites, type 1 diabetes patients had fewer insertions and more deleted nucleotides, which implies abnormalities in thymic rearrangement. Shorter templates might have been favored by PCR, but patient and control samples were amplified and corrected together, so both groups would have been affected equally by any skew. Naive, central memory and regulatory TCRB repertoires appeared to be more similar among patients than among healthy donors. Because the HLA sub-analyses included only small numbers of individuals, any influence of HLA type on TCRB rearrangement was left unresolved.

The High Capacity cDNA Reverse Transcription Kit was used to reverse transcribe all of the isolated RNA, meaning that expressed TCRB transcripts were what got sequenced. Naive, central memory and regulatory T cell samples underwent deep immunoSEQ sequencing, averaging roughly 3.5 million total reads per sample. Sorted cells were lysed in RLT buffer, and RNA was extracted using DNase-treated RNeasy Micro or Mini kits according to cell number. To prevent cross-contamination, each cell subset was processed individually, whereas patient and healthy donor samples were processed jointly. The immunoSEQ multiplex PCR was used to amplify TCRB sequences from cDNA, yielding 87-bp fragments that span the CDR3 region. Sequencing of the amplicons was done on the Illumina HiSeq platform. As for the original processing: Synthetic template baselines were used to correct PCR bias computationally, reads within Hamming distance 2 were collapsed, and singletons that could not be merged were discarded. By aligning reads against IMGT, V, D and J genes, CDR3 length, and insertions or deletions at six rearrangement sites were assigned. Clonotype counts were normalized to sorted cell number within each subset before computing true diversity and Gini coefficients with the tcR R package. The overlap coefficient, calculated on TCRB nucleotide sequences, was used to quantify repertoire sharing. Out-of-frame TCRB sequences from naive cells were analyzed to stand in for the pre-selection repertoire. TCRdb took over this immuneACCESS table, retaining in-frame rearrangements with V and J assigned. Such tables are incomplete; in checked studies, under half of the missing clones stem from an unresolved V gene, and the remainder is unexplained. The V and J calls and the clone size are those of that table, but D and trimming were determined from the DNA. This sample holds 250,000 to 350,000 clones; approximately 11% were observed only once. The ten largest clones take up 0.015% of the sample.

The junction carries 15 bases between V and J, which are trimmed by 6 bases and 6 bases respectively. The CDR3 runs 14 amino acids, cysteine and phenylalanine included. The only DNA kept is the CDR3, 42 bases in frame from the first base. For CDR1 and CDR2, the germline V gene lists SNHLY and FYNNEI. From each donor, a single peripheral blood sample of 90 to 150 mL on average was drawn into heparinised tubes. Using a panel that included CD45RO, CCR7, CD25, CD127, CD95 and CD27, naive, central memory, regulatory and stem cell-like memory CD4+ T cells were sorted on a BD FACSAria II. All sorted populations exceeded 98% purity. PBMCs were separated immediately by Lymphoprep density gradient centrifugation and were stained directly, without being cultured. So that batch effects would be minimized, each experiment stained and sorted samples in pairs, pairing one healthy donor with one patient. To note about this clone: There is no known antigen for this receptor. Base qualities are missing; no much larger clone stands one base away.

Sequencing input: naive CD4+ T cells from blood. The intended sense of this specimen's cell subset or site label: true naive CD4+ T cells. Recombination connected TRBV2 to TRBJ1-5; D gene: possibly TRBD1, on 5 matching bases. The source is a woman in her 30s in good health. The CDR3 is CASRGDLGFQPQHF. The DNA sequence is TGTGCCAGCAGAGGGGATCTCGGGTTTCAGCCCCAGCATTTT.